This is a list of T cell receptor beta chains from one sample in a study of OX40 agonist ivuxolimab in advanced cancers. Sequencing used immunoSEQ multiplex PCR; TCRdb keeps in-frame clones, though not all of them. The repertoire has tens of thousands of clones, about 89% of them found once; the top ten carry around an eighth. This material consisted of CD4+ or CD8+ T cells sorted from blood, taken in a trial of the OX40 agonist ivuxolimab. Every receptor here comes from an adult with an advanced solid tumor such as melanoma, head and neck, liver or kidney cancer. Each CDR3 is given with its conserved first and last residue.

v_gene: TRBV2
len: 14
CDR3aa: CASCRGLDYNEQFF

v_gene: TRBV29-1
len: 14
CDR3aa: CSGFSGTSTDTQYF

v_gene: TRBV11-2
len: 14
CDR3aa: CASSTWASTYEQYF

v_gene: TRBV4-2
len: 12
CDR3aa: CASSLGTAEAFF

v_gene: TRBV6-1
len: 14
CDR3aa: CASSDLLSSYEQYF

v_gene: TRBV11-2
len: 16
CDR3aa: CASSLEAGAYNQPQHF

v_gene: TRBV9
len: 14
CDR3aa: CASSDPGLKNTIYF

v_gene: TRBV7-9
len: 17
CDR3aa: CASSLVGTGGFDTEAFF

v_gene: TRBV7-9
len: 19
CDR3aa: CASSLSGGLRSSGANVLTF

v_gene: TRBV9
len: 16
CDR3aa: CASSDPGQPSNTEAFF

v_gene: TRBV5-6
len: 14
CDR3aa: CASSLGTAGNTIYF

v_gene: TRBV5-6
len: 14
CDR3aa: CASSVSGGRDTQYF

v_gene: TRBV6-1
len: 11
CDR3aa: CASSVRDEQFF

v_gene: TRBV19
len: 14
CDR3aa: CASRDRARNQPQHF

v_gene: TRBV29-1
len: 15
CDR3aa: CSTYLPGAGRGEQYF

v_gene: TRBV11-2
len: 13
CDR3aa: CASSFGSGYGYTF

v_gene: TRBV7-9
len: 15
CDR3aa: CASSLVRGSYNEQFF

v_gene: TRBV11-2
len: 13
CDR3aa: CASSPGEGQAMYF

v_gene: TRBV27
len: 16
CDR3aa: CASSLTDRGFSYEQYF

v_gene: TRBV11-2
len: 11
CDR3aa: CATAGPTEAFF

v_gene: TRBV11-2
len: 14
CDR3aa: CASSLGQGVYEQYF

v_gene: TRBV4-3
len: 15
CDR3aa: CASSQEGDGDQPQHF

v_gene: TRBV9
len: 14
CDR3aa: CASSWDGVGTEAFF

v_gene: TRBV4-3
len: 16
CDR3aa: CASSQDWASMNTEAFF

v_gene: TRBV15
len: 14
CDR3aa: CATSTPREGYEQYF

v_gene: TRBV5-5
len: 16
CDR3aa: CASAHGADPLNTEAFF

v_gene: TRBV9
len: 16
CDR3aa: CASSVDIGGINYGYTF

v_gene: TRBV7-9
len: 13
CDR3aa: CASSLALSGTQYF